This T cell receptor beta chain appears in the sequencing data of a study of T cell repertoires in cytomegalovirus infection. As for the study in general: Signatures in public TCR beta sequences pointed to both CMV infection and matching HLA type. Overall study findings and caveats: Cumulated frequencies of public TCR beta families served to identify carriers of CMV plus the relevant HLA. Predominance within the ex vivo response was attributable to HLA-C-restricted CMV-specific TCR beta clonotypes.

This clonotype showed up many times. The antigen is unknown. Trimming left V 1 base short and J 1 base short, with 7 bases between. The length of the CDR3 is 14 residues. From germline, CDR1 is SGHVS and CDR2 FNYEAQ. TCRdb re-called the reads through MiXCR, storing one row per CDR3 protein. The sample records about 900,000 distinct CDR3 sequences, 30% to 40% being singletons. The source material was cultured CD8+ T cells from PBMCs, sampled from culture after CMV antigen stimulation. The chain joins TRBV7-6 to TRBJ1-1; unclear D gene. The TCR comes from a human donor in good health (CMV status not recorded). Some clones in this sample may be carry-over from other donors' samples. This chain's CDR3 is CASSLDGQNTEAFF. The CDR3, as DNA: TGTGCCAGCAGCTTAGACGGTCAGAACACTGAAGCTTTCTTT.